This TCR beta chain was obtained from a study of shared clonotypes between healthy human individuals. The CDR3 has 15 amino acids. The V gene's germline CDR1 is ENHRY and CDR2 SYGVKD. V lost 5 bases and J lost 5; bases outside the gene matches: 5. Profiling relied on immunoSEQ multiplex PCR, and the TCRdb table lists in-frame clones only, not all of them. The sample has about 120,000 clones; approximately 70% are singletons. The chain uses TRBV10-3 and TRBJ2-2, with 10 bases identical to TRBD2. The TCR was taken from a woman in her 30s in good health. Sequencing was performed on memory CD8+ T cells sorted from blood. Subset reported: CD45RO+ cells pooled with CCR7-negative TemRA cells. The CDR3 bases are TGTGCCATCAGTCTCTTAGCGGGAGGAACCGGGGAGCTGTTTTTT. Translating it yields CAISLLAGGTGELFF.